This entry concerns a single T cell receptor beta chain. These data originate in a study of blood T cell repertoires in COVID-19. Whole-study context: The United States, Italy and Spain were the sources of the acute and convalescent COVID-19 samples. T cells, B-cell-depleted T cells, or PBMCs provided the cDNA or gDNA that served as material.

Produced via immunoSEQ multiplex PCR; TCRdb's table is partial and in-frame only. The sample lists about 160,000 clones, 75% to 85% occurring once. The germline gives CDR1 MNHEY, CDR2 SMNVEV (reference sequence). Trimming left V 4 bases short and J 3 bases short, with 12 bases between. CDR3 length equals 14 residues. Enrolled during active infection, Seattle patients were then followed longitudinally. This TCR was recovered from a woman aged 55-70 years with COVID-19, enrolled during active disease. The sample comprised peripheral blood. This sequence joins TRBV27 and TRBJ1-2; D may be TRBD1 (5 bases). The CDR3: CASSSVREDYGYTF. In DNA, the CDR3 is TGTGCCAGCAGTTCCGTCAGGGAAGACTATGGCTACACCTTC.